The next 28 T cell receptor beta chains were all read from a single sample in a study of vaccination effects on CD4 cells after COVID-19 (dated by TCRdb to between 2021 and 2024). Their antigen targets remain unknown. To identify antigen-specific CD4+ T cell clonotypes by their expansion, the ViraFEST assay first stimulated PBMC with viral peptide pools and then applied TCR sequencing. After 10 days of culture, CD4+ T cells were isolated with the EasySep CD4+ T cell isolation kit. PCR-confirmed SARS-CoV-2 infection had occurred in convalescent patients between March and December 2020, before the Alpha, Beta and Delta variants emerged in the United States. Library preparation employed the immunoSEQ multiplex PCR assay. The table was pulled from immuneACCESS by TCRdb, which kept in-frame rearrangements only. Such tables lose some clones; where checked, under half of the loss comes from unresolved V genes, and the rest has no known cause. For this sample there are tens of thousands of clones; 73% appear just once. The ten largest clones capture 30% to 40% of the sample.

The sequencing used CD4+ T cells from PBMCs cultured with a peptide pool, collected before COVID-19 vaccination. All receptors derive from a human donor who had a prior SARS-CoV-2 infection.

This clone appeared once. The chain recombines TRBV6-2 or TRBV6-3 with TRBJ1-5, with D hard to call. The CDR3 loop spans 13 amino acids. Trimming cost V 2 bases and J 10 bases, with 12 bases left between them. The germline CDR1 and CDR2 sequences are MNHEY and SVGEGT. The DNA for the CDR3 is TGTGCCAGCAGTTACAACAGAATCAGCCCCCAGCATTTT. Amino acids: CASSYNRISPQHF.

The V call is TRBV12-3 or TRBV12-4, the J call TRBJ2-7; 7 bases line up with TRBD1. With V trimmed by 8 bases and J by 2 bases, 6 bases remained unmatched. The CDR3 length is 13 residues. In nucleotides, the CDR3 is TGTGCCAGCCTTTCGGGACAGACCTACGAGCAGTACTTC. Translated, it gives CASLSGQTYEQYF.

The chain recombines TRBV5-4 with TRBJ1-2; D gene uncertain. V shed 1 base and J shed 0 bases, with 13 bases lying between them. The CDR3 consists of 16 residues. In germline, CDR1 is SGHNT, CDR2 YYREEE (reference sequence). The CDR3 protein is CASSLPPTLANYGYTF. As DNA, the CDR3 is TGTGCCAGCAGCTTGCCCCCCACTCTAGCTAACTATGGCTACACCTTC.

In its sample, this clone was seen a few times. The rearrangement links TRBV2 to TRBJ2-1, with 7 bases identical to TRBD2. Trimming took 5 bases from V and 0 from J; bases not matched to a gene: 4. Germline V gene lookup returns CDR1 SNHLY and CDR2 FYNNEI. This CDR3 is built from 15 residues. CDR3 nucleotides: TGTGCCAGCAGTAAACTAGCGAACTCCTACAATGAGCAGTTCTTC. Protein: CASSKLANSYNEQFF.

CDR3 in amino acids: CATSDPRRGSGNGYTF. The CDR3 nucleotides read TGTGCCACCAGTGACCCTCGGAGGGGGAGTGGGAATGGCTACACCTTC. This chain connects TRBV24-1 to TRBJ1-2, with D perhaps matching TRBD1 (6 bases). V was clipped by 4 bases and J by 6 bases, with 20 bases between them. The CDR3 length is 16 residues. Per the germline V gene, CDR1 is KGHDR and CDR2 is SFDVKD.

The chain couples TRBV6-5 to TRBJ1-5; D call uncertain. The V gene's germline CDR1 is MNHEY and CDR2 SVGAGI. V lost 8 bases and J 5 bases, leaving 13 bases between the germline ends. The length of the CDR3 is 13 residues. The CDR3 bases are TGTGCCAGCGCCTGGACGGCCGATCAGCCCCAGCATTTT. Its translation is CASAWTADQPQHF.

The chain is built from TRBV2 and TRBJ1-5; the D gene is possibly TRBD1 (5 bases). With 6 bases removed from V and 7 bases from J, the gap between germline ends came to 19 bases. The CDR3 totals 15 residues. Per the germline V gene, CDR1 is SNHLY and CDR2 is FYNNEI. CDR3 protein: CASREGRFLQQPQHF. The CDR3 nucleotides are TGTGCCAGCAGAGAGGGACGGTTCTTACAACAGCCCCAGCATTTT.

The chain links TRBV5-4 to TRBJ2-1; D is undetermined. V was shortened by 6 bases and J by 3 bases, with 16 bases between the two germline ends. This CDR3 is built from 15 residues. Germline V gives CDR1 SGHNT, CDR2 YYREEE (reference sequence). CDR3 sequence: CASKIGAPHYNEQFF. Written as DNA, the CDR3 is TGTGCCAGCAAGATTGGAGCCCCCCACTACAATGAGCAGTTCTTC.

The rearrangement joins TRBV30 to TRBJ1-2, with 8 bases that match TRBD1. V dropped 5 bases and J dropped 8; count of bases not matched to a gene: 13. CDR3 size: 14 residues. The germline V gene encodes CDR1 GTSNPN and CDR2 SVGIG (reference sequence). The CDR3 loop reads CAWRSRQGARGYTF. The CDR3 bases are TGTGCCTGGCGGAGCCGTCAGGGGGCGAGGGGCTACACCTTC.

The V call is TRBV2, the J call TRBJ2-7, with 7 bases identical to TRBD2. CDR1 SNHLY and CDR2 FYNNEI come from the germline V gene. CDR3 size: 13 residues. V shed 4 bases, J shed 2 bases, and the junction held 2 bases outside the gene matches. CDR3 DNA sequence: TGTGCCAGCAGTGCTAGCGGTCCCTACGAGCAGTACTTC. Its protein product is CASSASGPYEQYF.

CDR3 sequence (DNA): TGTGCCAGTAACGACGGCAGCGGGGGCCAAGAGACCCAGTACTTC. Encoded protein: CASNDGSGGQETQYF. This chain connects TRBV19 to TRBJ2-5; TRBD2 matches at 8 bases. CDR1 and CDR2 (germline): LNHDA, SQIVND (reference sequence). The junction had 8 bases not matched to a gene; V was cut back by 7 bases and J by 1 base. There are 15 residues in the CDR3. Full variable domain (remainder filled in from reference TRBV19 and TRBJ2-5): DGGITQSPKYLFRKEGQNVTLSCEQNLNHDAMYWYRQDPGQGLRLIYYSQIVNDFQKGDIAEGYSVSREKKESFPLTVTSAQKNPTAFYLCASNDGSGGQETQYFGPGTRLLVL.

The CDR3 loop reads CASSKTRLAGAVNEKLFF. The CDR3 region has the DNA TGTGCCAGCAGCAAAACTAGGTTGGCGGGAGCAGTTAATGAAAAACTGTTTTTT. V and J are TRBV21-1 and TRBJ1-4. TRBV21-1 is flagged as a pseudogene. The CDR3 sequence is 18 residues long.

J is TRBJ2-1 and V is TRBV12-3 or TRBV12-4; D gene ambiguous. This CDR3 comprises 11 residues. V lost 7 bases and J 7 bases, leaving 8 bases between the germline ends. This CDR3 reads CASTIMNEQFF. The CDR3 DNA reads TGTGCCAGCACCATCATGAATGAGCAGTTCTTC.

CDR3 DNA: TGTGCCAGCAGTGACGTCTGGAACACCGGGGAGCTGTTTTTT. It specifies CASSDVWNTGELFF. The chain couples TRBV6-4 to TRBJ2-2; no reliable D call. The CDR3 extends over 14 amino acids. V was shortened by 2 bases and J by 1 base, with 5 bases between the two germline ends. CDR1 and CDR2 from the germline V gene are MRHNA and SNTAGT.

The chain combines TRBV30 with TRBJ1-2, with D unclear. The V end was cut by 4 bases, the J end by 1 base, with 10 bases between. CDR3 length: 13 residues. The germline gives CDR1 GTSNPN, CDR2 SVGIG (reference sequence). CDR3 bases: TGTGCCTGGACCCTCAGGTTTAACTATGGCTACACCTTC. It yields the protein CAWTLRFNYGYTF.

With regard to this clone: The germline gene is not matched at one end of the junction; a read error may be the cause. This sequence joins TRBV2 and TRBJ1-1; D gene ambiguous. Germline V CDR1 and CDR2: SNHLY, FYNNEI. This CDR3 spans 14 amino acids. The CDR3 DNA follows: TGTGCCAGCACTGAAGGACTCTTGAACACTGAAGCTTTCTTT. Translation gives CASTEGLLNTEAFF. Based on the CDR3 plus reference TRBV2 and TRBJ1-1, the full variable domain is EPEVTQTPSHQVTQMGQEVILRCVPISNHLYFYWYRQILGQKVEFLVSFYNNEISEKSEIFDDQFSVERPDGSNFTLKIRSTKLEDSAMYFCASTEGLLNTEAFFGQGTRLTVV.

The chain employs TRBV18 and TRBJ2-4; 10 bases match TRBD2. The germline V gene has CDR1 KGHSH and CDR2 LQKENI. Unmatched junction bases numbered 10, after V lost 3 bases and J lost 8 bases. The CDR3 spans 16 residues. CDR3 residues: CASSPASGGPGDIQYF. CDR3 coding DNA: TGTGCCAGCTCACCGGCTAGCGGGGGTCCTGGGGACATTCAGTACTTC.

The J gene is TRBJ1-2, the V gene TRBV4-3; D is perhaps TRBD1 (6 bases). The CDR3 length is 15 residues. The germline CDR1 and CDR2 sequences are LGHNA and YSLEER. The V gene lost 1 base and the J gene lost 2 bases, with 11 bases spanning the gap. CDR3 protein: CASSQVQGSNYGYTF. CDR3 coding DNA: TGCGCCAGCAGCCAAGTTCAGGGGAGCAACTATGGCTACACCTTC.

The chain couples TRBV24-1 to TRBJ1-2; D is undetermined. The CDR3 length is 15 residues. Germline CDR1 and CDR2: KGHDR and SFDVKD. Between the trimmed V and J ends, which lost 6 bases and 8 bases, there was a span of 21 bases. CDR3 bases: TGTGCCACCAGTAACCCACTGGGGATTGGATGCGGCTACACCTTC. Translating it yields CATSNPLGIGCGYTF.

CDR3 residues: CASTAGQGYGYTF. The CDR3 DNA sequence: TGTGCCAGCACTGCAGGGCAAGGCTATGGCTACACCTTC. J is TRBJ1-2 and V is TRBV6-6; the D gene is possibly TRBD1 (5 bases). Germline V gives CDR1 MNHNY, CDR2 SVGAGI (reference sequence). The CDR3 covers 13 residues. V dropped 7 bases and J dropped 4 bases, with 13 bases sitting between them.

V usage is TRBV19 and J usage is TRBJ2-3; 10 bases line up with TRBD1. Trimming at V came to 5 bases and at J to 2 bases, leaving 4 bases not matched to a gene. The CDR3 extends over 15 amino acids. Germline CDR1 reads LNHDA; CDR2 reads SQIVND (reference sequence). The CDR3 DNA reads TGTGCCAGTAGTCGGACAGGGGGAGACACAGATACGCAGTATTTT. Translated: CASSRTGGDTDTQYF.

This chain joins TRBV5-6 and TRBJ1-2; 7 bases fit TRBD1. The CDR3 is made up of 15 amino acids. Germline V gene sequence: CDR1 SGHDT, CDR2 YYEEEE. V shed 1 base and J 4 bases; nucleotides not matched to a gene: 7. CDR3: CASSLRRGTAYGYTF. The CDR3 DNA reads as TGTGCCAGCAGCTTGAGGAGAGGGACAGCCTATGGCTACACCTTC.

This chain links TRBV10-3 with TRBJ2-7; TRBD2 matches at 9 bases. Losses at the gene ends were 6 bases for V and 5 bases for J; bases not matched to a gene: 8. CDR1 ENHRY and CDR2 SYGVKD come from the germline V gene. The CDR3 contains 14 residues. The CDR3 spells CAIRNGTSSHEQYF. CDR3 nucleotides: TGTGCCATCAGGAACGGGACTAGCAGTCACGAGCAGTACTTC.

This clone was seen more than once but under ten times. The V call is TRBV7-8, the J call TRBJ1-4; D remains unclear. The CDR3 has 16 residues. Germline CDR1 reads SGHVS; CDR2 reads FQNEAQ. V was pared by 4 bases and J by 7 bases, with 19 bases between. The CDR3 reads CASSSALANWGEKLFF. CDR3 nucleotide sequence: TGTGCCAGCAGCTCTGCCTTGGCGAACTGGGGTGAAAAACTGTTTTTT. Supplemented by reference TRBV7-8 and TRBJ1-4, the full variable domain reads GAGVSQSPRYKVAKRGQDVALRCDPISGHVSLFWYQQALGQGPEFLTYFQNEAQLDKSGLPSDRFFAERPEGSVSTLKIQRTQQEDSAVYLCASSSALANWGEKLFFGSGTQLSVL.

This clone has just a few counts. This chain uses TRBV11-3 with TRBJ2-7; no firm D call. Germline V CDR1 and CDR2: SGHNT, YENEEA. The length of the CDR3 is 13 residues. V dropped 3 bases and J dropped 2 bases, with 8 bases sitting between them. CDR3 protein: CASSLGSAYEQYF. CDR3 DNA sequence: TGTGCCAGCAGCTTGGGCAGCGCCTACGAGCAGTACTTC.

This clone was seen a single time. This rearrangement joins TRBV5-1 to TRBJ1-3; D gene unclear. CDR3 size: 20 residues. The V gene lost 2 bases and the J gene lost 4 bases, with 28 bases spanning the gap. Germline-derived CDR1 and CDR2 are SGHRS and YFSETQ. CDR3 DNA: TGCGCCAGCAGCTTCCGACCACGAATTACGGACCGAAGAGAGGGAAACACCATATATTTT. Translating gives CASSFRPRITDRREGNTIYF.

V is TRBV5-8 and J is TRBJ1-5, with 8 bases matching TRBD1. The V gene's germline CDR1 is SGHTS and CDR2 YDEGEE. The CDR3 length is 15 residues. Trimming removed 1 base from V and 7 bases from J; junction bases left unmatched: 7. The CDR3 reads CASSLQGAGGQPQHF. The CDR3 DNA reads TGTGCCAGCAGCTTGCAAGGGGCAGGGGGCCAGCCCCAGCATTTT.

The V and J genes are TRBV2 and TRBJ2-5; 10 bases are a match to TRBD2. Germline-derived CDR1 and CDR2 are SNHLY and FYNNEI. The CDR3 spans 15 residues. V dropped 7 bases and J dropped 1; count of bases not matched to a gene: 6. The CDR3 spells CASNRLAGAQETQYF. The CDR3 coding sequence is TGTGCCAGCAACAGACTAGCGGGCGCCCAAGAGACCCAGTACTTC.